Following are 11 T cell receptor beta chains from one sample sequenced in a study of T cells in Graves' hyperthyroidism and ophthalmopathy. The TCR beta CDR3 regions underwent amplification using RNA transcripts as the source. The HTBI primer set drove a first-round RT-PCR of the TCR CDR3. TCRdb re-derived calls from the multiplex PCR reads in MiXCR, one entry per CDR3 protein. The sample includes 600,000 or so distinct CDR3 sequences, 13% to 15% seen only once; the top ten take 6.5% to 9%. Sequencing was performed on blood. These receptors were obtained from a woman in her late teens or twenties with Graves' ophthalmopathy.

Ten or more counts support this clonotype. The CDR3 spells CASTFEWGAFF. In DNA form, the CDR3 reads TGTGCCAGCACCTTCGAGTGGGGAGCTTTCTTT. The chain uses TRBV28 and TRBJ1-1; D is ambiguous. The germline V gene has CDR1 MDHEN and CDR2 SYDVKM. Between the trimmed V and J ends, which lost 7 bases and 10 bases, there was a span of 13 bases. There are 11 residues in the CDR3.

This clonotype was picked up many times. This chain connects TRBV7-8 to TRBJ2-7; 9 bases align to TRBD1. The germline V gene encodes CDR1 SGHVS and CDR2 FQNEAQ. This CDR3 comprises 14 residues. Losses at the gene ends were 5 bases for V and 7 bases for J; bases not matched to a gene: 9. CDR3 nucleotides: TGTGCCAGCAGCCCCGGGACAGGGTTAGGTGAGCAGTACTTC. This gives the protein CASSPGTGLGEQYF.

The gene calls are TRBV3-1 and TRBJ2-1, with 13 bases identical to TRBD2. The CDR3 sequence is 17 residues long. Trimming at V came to 5 bases and at J to 5 bases, leaving 9 bases not matched to a gene. In germline, CDR1 is LGHDT, CDR2 YNNKEL (reference sequence). The CDR3 loop reads CASSFGLAGASNNEQFF. In DNA, the CDR3 is TGTGCCAGCAGCTTTGGACTAGCGGGAGCGTCGAACAATGAGCAGTTCTTC.

This clonotype has a count of ten or more. The chain combines TRBV5-1 with TRBJ2-7; TRBD1 agrees at 8 bases. This CDR3 contains 14 residues. From germline, CDR1 is SGHRS and CDR2 YFSETQ. Germline trimming cut 4 bases from V and 2 bases from J; bases unmatched to any gene: 5. The CDR3: CASSTDRVPYEQYF. CDR3 coding DNA: TGCGCCAGCAGCACGGACAGGGTTCCCTACGAGCAGTACTTC.

The chain links TRBV20-1 to TRBJ2-7; no clear D. CDR3 length: 15 residues. CDR1 and CDR2 (germline): DFQATT, SNEGSKA (reference sequence). The V end was cut by 1 base, the J end by 5 bases, with 18 bases between. The CDR3 bases are TGCAGTGCTAGAGGCGGATCGGCAGGTTCCCACGAGCAGTACTTC. Translation gives CSARGGSAGSHEQYF.

This clonotype was detected ten times or more. The CDR3 DNA reads TGTGCCACCAGTGCCCCGGACAGGGGAAAAGCTTTCTTT. Translation gives CATSAPDRGKAFF. The V gene is TRBV24-1, the J gene TRBJ1-1; 9 positions match TRBD1. This CDR3 is built from 13 residues. With V trimmed by 5 bases and J by 9 bases, 6 bases remained unmatched. Germline assignment: CDR1 KGHDR and CDR2 SFDVKD.

The genes are TRBV18 and TRBJ2-7; possibly TRBD2 for D (6 bases). Germline values: CDR1 KGHSH, CDR2 LQKENI. CDR3 size: 16 residues. Deletions cut 1 base from V and 5 bases from J, with 18 bases between. CDR3 residues: CASSPRRGGIYDEQYF. The CDR3 DNA reads as TGTGCCAGCTCACCACGAAGAGGAGGGATATACGACGAGCAGTACTTC.

The chain couples TRBV14 to TRBJ2-1; D not certain. Germline V gives CDR1 SGHDN, CDR2 FVKESK. Trimming took off 0 bases at V and 4 bases at J, with 10 bases between the two ends. This CDR3 region has 15 residues. In DNA, the CDR3 is TGTGCCAGCAGCCAAGAAATTTACGTGTACAATGAGCAGTTCTTC. Its protein is CASSQEIYVYNEQFF.

A word on this clonotype: This sequence may be a read error, since a much larger clone differs from it by one base. The CDR3 protein is CAWDSGLLSSYEQFF. CDR3 coding DNA: TGTGCCTGGGATTCGGGACTCTTAAGCTCCTACGAGCAGTTCTTC. The rearrangement links TRBV30 to TRBJ2-1; D might be TRBD2 (6 bases). The V gene's germline CDR1 is GTSNPN and CDR2 SVGIG (reference sequence). This CDR3 region has 15 residues. V lost 5 bases to trimming and J lost 10 bases, with 24 bases between them.

This clonotype occurred a few times. A read error is possible here, since a much larger clone lies one base away. The chain uses TRBV6-2 or TRBV6-3 and TRBJ2-7; D uncertain. Trimming shortened V by 2 bases and J by 2 bases, and 10 bases separated the two germline ends. This CDR3 contains 14 residues. Germline V gene lookup returns CDR1 MNHEY and CDR2 SVGEGT. The CDR3 loop is CASSYGDNPYEQYF. CDR3 in DNA: TGTGCCAGCAGTTACGGTGACAACCCCTACGAGCAGTACTTC.

The CDR3 coding sequence is TGTGCCAGCAGCAACCCGACAGGCCCGAACACCGGGGAGCTGTTTTTT. This encodes CASSNPTGPNTGELFF. The chain joins TRBV9 to TRBJ2-2; TRBD1 might be the D (6 bases). V gave up 4 bases and J gave up 0 bases, with 13 bases separating them. This CDR3 region has 16 residues. CDR1 SGDLS and CDR2 YYNGEE come from the germline V gene.